This entry describes one T cell receptor beta chain. Its antigen is unknown. The data originate from a study of cytomegalovirus exposure and HLA in healthy donors. The CDR3 covers 15 residues. Germline V lookup: CDR1 LGHNA, CDR2 YNFKEQ. With 0 bases removed from V and 6 bases from J, the gap between germline ends came to 15 bases. Regarding the study as a whole: 87-base-pair reads could not separate some V segments, including TRBV6-2 and TRBV6-3. For most subjects, TCR beta sequences were reported to predict HLA-A and HLA-B alleles with accuracy. Reportedly, cytomegalovirus status was diagnosed with high sensitivity and specificity.

60 Vbeta and 13 Jbeta primers were used in PCR. Sequencing was performed with immunoSEQ multiplex PCR; in TCRdb, only in-frame clones are kept and a portion is missing. The repertoire has around 140,000 clones, about 76% of them found once; the top ten carry over 1.3%. The chain combines TRBV4-2 with TRBJ2-7; D not resolved. Specimen: PBMCs. This sequence originates from a middle-aged woman in good health and CMV-seronegative. CDR3 nucleotide sequence: TGTGCCAGCAGCCAAGATCATAGCCGAGGATGCGAGCAGTACTTC. Translation: CASSQDHSRGCEQYF.